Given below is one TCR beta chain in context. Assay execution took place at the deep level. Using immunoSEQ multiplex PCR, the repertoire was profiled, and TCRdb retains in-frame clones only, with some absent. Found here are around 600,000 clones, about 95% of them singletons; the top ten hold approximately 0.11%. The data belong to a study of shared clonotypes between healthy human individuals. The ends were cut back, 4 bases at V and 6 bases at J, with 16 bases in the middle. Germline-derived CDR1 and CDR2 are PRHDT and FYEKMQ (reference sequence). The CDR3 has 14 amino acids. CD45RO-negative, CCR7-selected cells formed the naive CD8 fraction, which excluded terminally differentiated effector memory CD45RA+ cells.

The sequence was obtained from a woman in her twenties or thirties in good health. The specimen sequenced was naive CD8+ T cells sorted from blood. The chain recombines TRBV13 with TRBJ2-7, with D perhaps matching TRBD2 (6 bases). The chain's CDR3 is CASSSRLAPGEQYF. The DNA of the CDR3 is TGTGCCAGCAGCTCCCGGCTAGCGCCAGGCGAGCAGTACTTC.